The 7 T cell receptor beta chains below were found in one sample sequenced in a study of graft-versus-host responses after intestinal transplantation. The antigens of these receptors remain unknown. TCRdb's copy holds only in-frame clones and misses some; the assay was immunoSEQ multiplex PCR. Of 100,000 or so clones in the sample, approximately 84% were seen once. Material: unstimulated CD4+ T cells sorted from spleen or lymph node cells, obtained before transplant. The receptor source for this set is a human donor who was the organ donor for an intestinal transplant.

The gene calls are TRBV20-1 and TRBJ1-1; D is unclear. The CDR3 sequence is 11 residues long. Trimming pared 4 bases from V and 4 bases from J, leaving 7 bases between. Germline V gives CDR1 DFQATT, CDR2 SNEGSKA (reference sequence). The CDR3 loop is CSATPFTEAFF. CDR3 nucleotide sequence: TGCAGTGCTACCCCCTTCACTGAAGCTTTCTTT.

This chain links TRBV4-2 with TRBJ2-1; D remains ambiguous. The CDR3 totals 15 residues. Germline V gene sequence: CDR1 LGHNA, CDR2 YNFKEQ. V lost 5 bases and J lost 8, with 19 bases in between. The CDR3 DNA is TGTGCCAGCAGCAGCCGGGCTTCCCCACCGGATGAGCAGTTCTTC. Translating gives CASSSRASPPDEQFF.

J is TRBJ1-2 and V is TRBV28, with 7 bases lining up with TRBD1. With V trimmed by 6 bases and J by 5 bases, 12 bases remained unmatched. This CDR3 comprises 15 residues. Germline assignment: CDR1 MDHEN and CDR2 SYDVKM. The CDR3: CASSNGQAAKYGYTF. The CDR3 nucleotides read TGTGCCAGCAGCAACGGACAGGCGGCCAAATATGGCTACACCTTC.

V gene TRBV5-1 combines with J gene TRBJ1-1, with a weak D call TRBD1 (6 bases). V lost 0 bases, J lost 9 bases, and 12 bases lay in between. Germline lookup yields CDR1 SGHRS and CDR2 YFSETQ. The CDR3 runs to 13 residues. CDR3 in amino acids: CASSLEDSLKAFF. The CDR3 DNA is TGCGCCAGCAGCTTGGAGGACAGTTTGAAAGCTTTCTTT.

This chain joins TRBV5-1 and TRBJ1-2; the D is unclear. Germline V lookup: CDR1 SGHRS, CDR2 YFSETQ. The V end was cut by 5 bases, the J end by 4 bases, with 15 bases between. CDR3 length: 14 amino acids. This chain's CDR3 is CASRITELVYGYTF. CDR3 sequence (DNA): TGCGCCAGCAGGATTACGGAGTTGGTCTATGGCTACACCTTC.

This rearrangement joins TRBV18 to TRBJ1-1; possible D gene TRBD1, 5 bases. This CDR3 spans 15 amino acids. Trimming cost V 3 bases and J 0 bases, with 11 bases left between them. In germline, CDR1 is KGHSH, CDR2 LQKENI. In DNA form, the CDR3 reads TGTGCCAGCTCACCGACAGTTGGAATGAACACTGAAGCTTTCTTT. Its protein is CASSPTVGMNTEAFF.

This chain uses TRBV28 with TRBJ1-2, with D perhaps TRBD1 (5 bases). The CDR3 runs to 14 residues. Deletions cut 2 bases from V and 3 bases from J, with 10 bases between. The germline V gene has CDR1 MDHEN and CDR2 SYDVKM. The CDR3: CASSLMPGDYGYTF. The CDR3, as DNA: TGTGCCAGCAGTTTAATGCCGGGGGACTATGGCTACACCTTC.